The clone carrying this T cell receptor beta chain has just one count. Its specificity is unknown. The sample has other DNA sequences that encode this CDR3 too. This CDR3 region has 12 residues. Trimming stripped 6 bases from V and 2 bases from J, with 8 bases between. Per the germline V gene, CDR1 is SNHLY and CDR2 is FYNNEI. This sample stems from a study of shared clonotypes between healthy human individuals. Findings and caveats of the study: Among the subsets, naive ones generally showed larger estimated richness than memory ones.

Sequenced by immunoSEQ multiplex PCR; TCRdb stores in-frame clones only, minus some. This table has under 2,500,000 clones, roughly 95% appearing once. The genes are TRBV2 and TRBJ2-7, with TRBD1 as a possible D gene (5 bases). The sequence was collected from a young man in good health. The sample consisted of naive CD4+ T cells sorted from blood. The subset denotes: CD45RA+ positively selected. CDR3 DNA sequence: TGTGCCAGCAGCACAGGTGCCTACGAGCAGTACTTC. Its translation is CASSTGAYEQYF.